A single sample is the source of the 19 T cell receptor beta chains below, sequenced in a study of shared clonotypes between healthy human individuals. Naive CD8 populations comprised CD45RO-negative cells positively selected for CCR7, excluding terminally differentiated effector memory CD45RA+ cells. Sequencing was performed with immunoSEQ multiplex PCR; in TCRdb, only in-frame clones are kept and a portion is missing. Of roughly 810,000 clones listed, approximately 96% are singletons. Material: naive CD8+ T cells sorted from blood. These receptors all come from a man under 40 in good health.

The chain links TRBV7-2 to TRBJ2-3; D might be TRBD2 (6 bases). Germline V lookup: CDR1 SGHTA, CDR2 FQGNSA. The CDR3 totals 16 residues. Trimming removed 5 bases from V and 4 bases from J, with 19 bases in between. This chain's CDR3 is CASSGLLASWADTQYF. The CDR3, as DNA: TGTGCCAGCAGCGGCCTTCTAGCGTCTTGGGCAGATACGCAGTATTTT. Combining the CDR3 with reference TRBV7-2 and TRBJ2-3 gives the whole variable domain GAGVSQSPSNKVTEKGKDVELRCDPISGHTALYWYRQSLGQGLEFLIYFQGNSAPDKSGLPSDRFSAERTGGSVSTLTIQRTQQEDSAVYLCASSGLLASWADTQYFGPGTRLTVL.

V and J are TRBV7-9 and TRBJ2-5, with D maybe TRBD1 (5 bases). Germline V CDR1 and CDR2: SEHNR, FQNEAQ (reference sequence). This CDR3 comprises 14 residues. V shed 6 bases and J shed 5 bases, with 16 bases lying between them. The CDR3 is CASRERQSAETQYF. The CDR3 DNA reads as TGTGCCAGCAGGGAAAGACAGTCGGCGGAGACCCAGTACTTC.

The chain couples TRBV11-2 to TRBJ2-2, with a possible D match to TRBD1 (6 bases). The CDR3 is made up of 16 amino acids. Germline-derived CDR1 and CDR2 are SGHAT and FQNNGV. Trimming removed 3 bases at V and 1 base at J, with 12 bases between. In nucleotides, the CDR3 is TGTGCCAGCAGCTTGGTAGGGGGACAGAACACCGGGGAGCTGTTTTTT. Translated: CASSLVGGQNTGELFF.

V usage is TRBV5-5 and J usage is TRBJ1-2, with 9 bases aligning to TRBD1. CDR1 SGHKS and CDR2 YYEKEE come from the germline V gene (reference sequence). V dropped 2 bases and J dropped 2; count of bases not matched to a gene: 4. The CDR3 is made up of 15 amino acids. CDR3 protein: CASSFGTGLNYGYTF. Here the CDR3 DNA reads TGTGCCAGCAGCTTCGGGACAGGGTTGAACTATGGCTACACCTTC.

The rearrangement links TRBV6-6 to TRBJ1-2; 7 positions match TRBD1. This CDR3 has 14 amino acids. The junction had 1 base not matched to a gene; V was cut back by 0 bases and J by 3 bases. CDR1 and CDR2 from the germline V gene are MNHNY and SVGAGI (reference sequence). Written as DNA, the CDR3 is TGTGCCAGCAGTTACTCTGACAGGGACTATGGCTACACCTTC. The encoded protein is CASSYSDRDYGYTF.

The chain couples TRBV5-4 to TRBJ2-1; 9 bases are a match to TRBD2. The germline CDR1 and CDR2 sequences are SGHNT and YYREEE (reference sequence). This CDR3 has 12 residues. V lost 4 bases, J lost 14 bases, and 7 bases stayed unmatched. Here the CDR3 reads CASSPLAGAEFF. DNA for the CDR3: TGTGCCAGCAGCCCTTTAGCGGGAGCGGAGTTCTTC.

The chain combines TRBV29-1 with TRBJ2-7; the D gene is possibly TRBD1 (5 bases). Germline V gene sequence: CDR1 SQVTM, CDR2 ANQGSEA. The CDR3 has 13 residues. The V end lost 6 bases, the J end lost 0 bases, and 12 bases lay between the germline ends. The CDR3 is CSVIGAPSYEQYF. In DNA, the CDR3 is TGCAGCGTAATAGGGGCCCCCTCCTACGAGCAGTACTTC.

The chain recombines TRBV19 with TRBJ2-7, with D perhaps TRBD1 (5 bases). There are 13 residues in the CDR3. From germline, CDR1 is LNHDA and CDR2 SQIVND (reference sequence). V dropped 6 bases and J dropped 3 bases, with 12 bases sitting between them. CDR3 nucleotides: TGTGCCAGTAGCCCCGACAGAAGCTACGAGCAGTACTTC. Encoded protein: CASSPDRSYEQYF.

The J gene is TRBJ2-6, the V gene TRBV6-5; D remains ambiguous. Germline CDR1 MNHEY, CDR2 SVGAGI. The CDR3 length is 14 residues. Trimming shortened V by 2 bases and J by 3 bases, and 5 bases separated the two germline ends. CDR3 sequence reads: CASSYRVGANVLTF. The CDR3 DNA reads as TGTGCCAGCAGTTACAGGGTTGGGGCCAACGTCCTGACTTTC.

The chain uses TRBV7-3 and TRBJ2-2; perhaps TRBD2 as D (5 bases). Trimming took 1 base from V and 3 from J, leaving 15 bases between them. Germline CDR1 reads SGHTA; CDR2 reads FQGTGA. This CDR3 spans 17 amino acids. CDR3 DNA: TGTGCCAGCAGCTTAATCCCGGAGGACCCATACACCGGGGAGCTGTTTTTT. Translating it yields CASSLIPEDPYTGELFF.

The J gene is TRBJ2-1, the V gene TRBV5-1; the match to TRBD1 covers 9 bases. Trimming cost V 0 bases and J 9 bases; bases outside gene matches: 7. Per germline, CDR1 SGHRS and CDR2 YFSETQ. The CDR3 spans 15 residues. The CDR3 sequence: CASSLDLGQGLEQFF. CDR3 nucleotides: TGCGCCAGCAGCTTGGATCTGGGACAGGGTCTTGAGCAGTTCTTC.

This chain uses TRBV11-2 with TRBJ2-4; the D gene is possibly TRBD1 (5 bases). The CDR3 length is 16 residues. The germline V gene encodes CDR1 SGHAT and CDR2 FQNNGV. The V end was cut by 0 bases, the J end by 0 bases, with 9 bases between. The CDR3 spells CASSLEIQGAKNIQYF. For the CDR3, the DNA is TGTGCCAGCAGCTTAGAGATTCAGGGAGCCAAAAACATTCAGTACTTC. Variable domain in full (rest from reference TRBV11-2 and TRBJ2-4): EAGVAQSPRYKIIEKRQSVAFWCNPISGHATLYWYQQILGQGPKLLIQFQNNGVVDDSQLPKDRFSAERLKGVDSTLKIQPAKLEDSAVYLCASSLEIQGAKNIQYFGAGTRLSVL.

This chain's CDR3 is CASSPGTRNYEQYF. CDR3 nucleotides: TGTGCCAGCAGCCCCGGGACCCGGAACTACGAGCAGTACTTC. The chain links TRBV7-6 to TRBJ2-7; D tentatively fits TRBD1 or TRBD2 (5 bases each). Germline CDR1 and CDR2: SGHVS and FNYEAQ. CDR3 size: 14 residues. Between the trimmed V and J ends, which lost 5 bases and 3 bases, there was a span of 14 bases.

This rearrangement joins TRBV25-1 to TRBJ2-2, with unresolved D. This CDR3 is 15 amino acids long. The germline CDR1 and CDR2 sequences are MGHDK and SYGVNS. The V and J ends lost 2 bases and 0 bases respectively, with 7 bases between them. In nucleotides, the CDR3 is TGTGCCAGCAGTGAAGAGATGGCGAACACCGGGGAGCTGTTTTTT. Residues: CASSEEMANTGELFF.

For this clone: The same CDR3 arises from other DNA sequences in this sample as well. V usage is TRBV9 and J usage is TRBJ2-2, with D unclear. Trimming shortened V by 0 bases and J by 6 bases, and 6 bases separated the two germline ends. The CDR3 is 13 residues long. Germline-derived CDR1 and CDR2 are SGDLS and YYNGEE. The CDR3 DNA reads TGTGCCAGCAGCGTAGACGGGCCCGGGGAGCTGTTTTTT. This gives the protein CASSVDGPGELFF. Combining the CDR3 with reference TRBV9 and TRBJ2-2 gives the whole variable domain DSGVTQTPKHLITATGQRVTLRCSPRSGDLSVYWYQQSLDQGLQFLIQYYNGEERAKGNILERFSAQQFPDLHSELNLSSLELGDSALYFCASSVDGPGELFFGEGSRLTVL.

The chain links TRBV5-4 to TRBJ1-3, with TRBD1 identical over 7 bases. After removal of 3 bases from V and 4 bases from J, the junction contained 7 bases not matched to a gene. This CDR3 is built from 15 residues. Germline V gives CDR1 SGHNT, CDR2 YYREEE (reference sequence). The CDR3 sequence: CASSSDRAPGNTIYF. CDR3 bases: TGTGCCAGCAGCTCTGACAGGGCACCGGGAAACACCATATATTTT.

The chain carries TRBV6-5 and TRBJ1-2; 11 bases line up with TRBD1. Trimming took 2 bases from V and 2 from J; bases not matched to a gene: 1. CDR3 length: 15 amino acids. Germline V gene lookup returns CDR1 MNHEY and CDR2 SVGAGI. CDR3 residues: CASSYRTGGNYGYTF. In nucleotides, the CDR3 is TGTGCCAGCAGTTACCGGACAGGGGGCAACTATGGCTACACCTTC.

This chain uses TRBV9 with TRBJ2-3; the match to TRBD2 covers 11 bases. The length of the CDR3 is 17 residues. The V segment lost 3 bases and the J segment 5 bases; nucleotides outside the gene matches: 11. CDR1 and CDR2 (germline): SGDLS, YYNGEE. The CDR3: CASSDGTSGAMGDTQYF. DNA of the CDR3: TGTGCCAGCAGCGATGGGACTAGCGGAGCAATGGGAGATACGCAGTATTTT.

This clone was seen just once. V gene TRBV7-6 combines with J gene TRBJ2-7; 7 bases align to TRBD1. Germline CDR1 is SGHVS and CDR2 is FNYEAQ. J was trimmed by 5 bases and V by 0 bases; bases with no gene match: 7. The CDR3 runs to 15 residues. The CDR3 sequence: CASSLAGGAADEQYF. The CDR3 DNA reads as TGTGCCAGCAGCTTAGCAGGGGGCGCCGCTGACGAGCAGTACTTC. Supplemented by reference TRBV7-6 and TRBJ2-7, the full variable domain reads GAGVSQSPRYKVTKRGQDVALRCDPISGHVSLYWYRQALGQGPEFLTYFNYEAQQDKSGLPNDRFSAERPEGSISTLTIQRTEQRDSAMYRCASSLAGGAADEQYFGPGTRLTVT.